Shown below are 10 T cell receptor beta chains from a single sample sequenced in a study of T cell repertoires in cytomegalovirus infection. TCRdb itself ran the reads through MiXCR, one entry per CDR3 protein. This table holds about 230,000 distinct CDR3 sequences, approximately 22% found once. Sequenced material: CD8+ T cells from PBMCs. The receptors here all came from a human donor in good health (CMV status not recorded). Some clones in this sample may be carry-over from other donors' samples.

This clonotype has a single count. Sequence at one end of the junction differs from germline and may be a read error. The V and J genes are TRBV15 and TRBJ2-2, with a weak D call TRBD2 (6 bases). Germline CDR1 reads LNHNV; CDR2 reads YYDKDF (reference sequence). This CDR3 spans 16 amino acids. CDR3 sequence: CTTSREGGTQRGELFF. As DNA, the CDR3 is TGTACCACCAGCAGAGAGGGAGGCACCCAGCGCGGGGAGCTGTTTTTT.

V gene TRBV28 combines with J gene TRBJ2-7; 8 bases line up with TRBD2. This CDR3 comprises 15 residues. Per the germline V gene, CDR1 is MDHEN and CDR2 is SYDVKM. Unmatched junction bases numbered 12, after V lost 6 bases and J lost 5 bases. The CDR3 is CASSLGGGQRNEQYF. The CDR3 bases are TGTGCCAGCAGCCTCGGGGGGGGGCAAAGGAACGAGCAGTACTTC.

This clonotype was seen only a few times. V is TRBV13 and J is TRBJ2-3; TRBD2 matches 7 bases. The germline V gene has CDR1 PRHDT and CDR2 FYEKMQ (reference sequence). V shed 6 bases, J shed 2 bases, and the junction held 5 bases outside the gene matches. CDR3 length equals 14 residues. CDR3 residues: CASSAGVLTDTQYF. For the CDR3, the DNA is TGTGCCAGCAGTGCGGGGGTGCTCACAGATACGCAGTATTTT. The full variable domain, in which reference TRBV13 and TRBJ2-3 provide the parts outside the CDR3, is AAGVIQSPRHLIKEKRETATLKCYPIPRHDTVYWYQQGPGQDPQFLISFYEKMQSDKGSIPDRFSAQQFSDYHSELNMSSLELGDSALYFCASSAGVLTDTQYFGPGTRLTVL.

Ten or more counts support this clonotype. The chain is built from TRBV5-6 and TRBJ1-5, with unresolved D. Germline loops: CDR1 SGHDT, CDR2 YYEEEE. The CDR3 runs 14 residues. Deletions cut 2 bases from V and 4 bases from J, with 10 bases between. The CDR3 sequence is CASSFWSANQPQHF. The CDR3 DNA reads as TGTGCCAGCAGCTTCTGGTCGGCGAATCAGCCCCAGCATTTT.

The table lists this clonotype with a few counts. The chain recombines TRBV29-1 with TRBJ2-7; D possibly uses TRBD1 or TRBD2 (5 bases each). The germline CDR1 and CDR2 sequences are SQVTM and ANQGSEA. The CDR3 consists of 13 residues. Trimming removed 2 bases at V and 1 base at J, with 9 bases between. The DNA for the CDR3 is TGCAGCGTTGAATCCAGGGAGTCCTACGAGCAGTACTTC. It translates to CSVESRESYEQYF.

This clonotype showed up just a few times. The rearrangement joins TRBV19 to TRBJ2-2; D uncertain. This CDR3 comprises 13 residues. V lost 1 base to trimming and J lost 5 bases, with 5 bases between them. Germline V gives CDR1 LNHDA, CDR2 SQIVND (reference sequence). In DNA, the CDR3 is TGTGCCAGTAGTATAGCCGATACCGGGGAGCTGTTTTTT. Protein sequence: CASSIADTGELFF.

This clonotype was seen many times. V is TRBV7-2 and J is TRBJ1-1; D not resolved. Between the trimmed V and J ends, which lost 1 base and 5 bases, there was a span of 14 bases. The CDR3 runs 15 residues. Germline V gene lookup returns CDR1 SGHTA and CDR2 FQGNSA. The CDR3 nucleotides read TGTGCCAGCAGCTTAGTCCTGCTAGGAGTAACTGAAGCTTTCTTT. Amino acid sequence: CASSLVLLGVTEAFF.

The CDR3 is CASSFIWGHNEQFF. The DNA for the CDR3 is TGTGCCAGCAGCTTTATTTGGGGTCACAATGAGCAGTTCTTC. The V call is TRBV27, the J call TRBJ2-1; D gene unclear. The CDR3 loop spans 14 amino acids. Trimming took off 6 bases at V and 5 bases at J, with 14 bases between the two ends. Germline lookup yields CDR1 MNHEY and CDR2 SMNVEV (reference sequence).

The chain recombines TRBV28 with TRBJ2-3, with D tentatively TRBD1 (6 bases). Trimming removed 3 bases from V and 5 bases from J, with 12 bases in between. Per the germline V gene, CDR1 is MDHEN and CDR2 is SYDVKM. CDR3 length: 14 residues. This chain's CDR3 is CASSFTGLGDTQYF. The CDR3 DNA sequence: TGTGCCAGCAGTTTTACAGGGCTCGGAGATACGCAGTATTTT.

This clonotype was counted between two and nine times. The CDR3 DNA is TGTGCCAGCACCTACACAGGGAGGGCCATGAACACTGAAGCTTTCTTT. Residues: CASTYTGRAMNTEAFF. The rearrangement uses TRBV28 and TRBJ1-1; D is perhaps TRBD1 (6 bases). The V end was cut by 7 bases, the J end by 0 bases, with 18 bases between. This CDR3 is 16 amino acids long. Germline assignment: CDR1 MDHEN and CDR2 SYDVKM.